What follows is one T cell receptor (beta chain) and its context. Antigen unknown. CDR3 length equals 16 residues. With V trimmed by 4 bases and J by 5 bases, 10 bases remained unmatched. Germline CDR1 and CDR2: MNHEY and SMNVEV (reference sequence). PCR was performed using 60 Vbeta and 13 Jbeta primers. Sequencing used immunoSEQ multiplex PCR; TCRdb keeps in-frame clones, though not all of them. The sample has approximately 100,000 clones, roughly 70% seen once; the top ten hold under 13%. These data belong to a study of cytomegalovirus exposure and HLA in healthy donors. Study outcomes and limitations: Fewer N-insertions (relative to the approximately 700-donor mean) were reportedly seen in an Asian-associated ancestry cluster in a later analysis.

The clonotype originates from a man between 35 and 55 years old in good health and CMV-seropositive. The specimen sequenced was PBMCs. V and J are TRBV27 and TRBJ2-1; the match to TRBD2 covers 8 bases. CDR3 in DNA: TGTGCCAGCAGTTCCTATGCGGGAGGACTACACAATGAGCAGTTCTTC. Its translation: CASSSYAGGLHNEQFF.